The text below deals with one T cell receptor beta chain. This sample includes further DNA sequences coding for the same CDR3. J gave up 4 bases and V 7 bases, and 5 bases lay outside the gene matches. Per germline, CDR1 LNHDA and CDR2 SQIVND (reference sequence). The CDR3 length is 14 residues. Produced via immunoSEQ multiplex PCR; TCRdb's table is partial and in-frame only. The table lists some 2.1 million clones, 85% to 95% of them singletons. The data were taken from a study of shared clonotypes between healthy human individuals. As for the study in general: Three plates each covered CD4 naive and memory; CD8 naive two, CD8 memory one.

Sequencing input: naive CD4+ T cells sorted from blood. The subset is: CD45RA+ positively selected. The chain links TRBV19 to TRBJ1-5, with 9 bases lining up with TRBD1. This receptor was obtained from a man between 18 and 35 years old in good health. The DNA for the CDR3 is TGTGCCAGTACCCTGGACAGGGGAAATCAGCCCCAGCATTTT. It specifies CASTLDRGNQPQHF.